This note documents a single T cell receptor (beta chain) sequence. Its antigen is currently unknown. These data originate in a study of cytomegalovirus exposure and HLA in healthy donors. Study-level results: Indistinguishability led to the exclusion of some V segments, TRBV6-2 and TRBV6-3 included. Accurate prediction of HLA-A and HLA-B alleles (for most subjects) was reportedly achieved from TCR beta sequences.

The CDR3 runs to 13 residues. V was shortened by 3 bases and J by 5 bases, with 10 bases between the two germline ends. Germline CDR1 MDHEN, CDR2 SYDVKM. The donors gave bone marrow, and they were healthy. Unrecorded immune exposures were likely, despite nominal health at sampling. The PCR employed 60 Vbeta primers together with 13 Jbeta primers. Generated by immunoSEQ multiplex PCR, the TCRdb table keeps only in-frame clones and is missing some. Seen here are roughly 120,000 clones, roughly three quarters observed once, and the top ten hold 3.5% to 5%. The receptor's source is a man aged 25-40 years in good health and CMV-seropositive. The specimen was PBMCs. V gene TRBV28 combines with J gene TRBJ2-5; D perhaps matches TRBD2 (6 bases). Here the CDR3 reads CASSFGGLETQYF. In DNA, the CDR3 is TGTGCCAGCAGTTTCGGAGGGTTGGAGACCCAGTACTTC. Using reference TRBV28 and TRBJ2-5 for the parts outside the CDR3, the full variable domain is DVKVTQSSRYLVKRTGEKVFLECVQDMDHENMFWYRQDPGLGLRLIYFSYDVKMKEKGDIPEGYSVSREKKERFSLILESASTNQTSMYLCASSFGGLETQYFGPGTRLLVL.